This T cell receptor beta chain was obtained from a study of T cell responses to AZD1222 COVID-19 vaccine. Whole-study results and caveats: The span of vaccine-associated CD4 TCRs extended across spike, with dominance at 160-218 and 743-854. Of the AZD1222 recipients, only 5 to 7 were seropositive at baseline. Sampling that yielded the repertoires occurred only after the peak T cell response.

This clone was counted between two and nine times. Antigen unknown. Produced via immunoSEQ multiplex PCR; TCRdb's table is partial and in-frame only. The profile covers tens of thousands of clones, with about 80% appearing a single time and over 13% taken by the ten largest. Researchers grouped second doses given at about 4 or about 12 weeks into one pool. The V end lost 5 bases, the J end lost 0 bases, and 17 bases lay between the germline ends. Germline V gene sequence: CDR1 PRHDT, CDR2 FYEKMQ (reference sequence). This CDR3 contains 18 residues. The sequencing used peripheral blood, collected 28 days after the second AZD1222 dose. The J gene is TRBJ2-6, the V gene TRBV13; the D gene is possibly TRBD2 (6 bases). The receptor's source is an adult who received the AZD1222 COVID-19 vaccine. CDR3: CASSLTGLLSSGANVLTF. The CDR3 nucleotides read TGTGCCAGCAGCCTAACGGGACTCCTAAGCTCTGGGGCCAACGTCCTGACTTTC.